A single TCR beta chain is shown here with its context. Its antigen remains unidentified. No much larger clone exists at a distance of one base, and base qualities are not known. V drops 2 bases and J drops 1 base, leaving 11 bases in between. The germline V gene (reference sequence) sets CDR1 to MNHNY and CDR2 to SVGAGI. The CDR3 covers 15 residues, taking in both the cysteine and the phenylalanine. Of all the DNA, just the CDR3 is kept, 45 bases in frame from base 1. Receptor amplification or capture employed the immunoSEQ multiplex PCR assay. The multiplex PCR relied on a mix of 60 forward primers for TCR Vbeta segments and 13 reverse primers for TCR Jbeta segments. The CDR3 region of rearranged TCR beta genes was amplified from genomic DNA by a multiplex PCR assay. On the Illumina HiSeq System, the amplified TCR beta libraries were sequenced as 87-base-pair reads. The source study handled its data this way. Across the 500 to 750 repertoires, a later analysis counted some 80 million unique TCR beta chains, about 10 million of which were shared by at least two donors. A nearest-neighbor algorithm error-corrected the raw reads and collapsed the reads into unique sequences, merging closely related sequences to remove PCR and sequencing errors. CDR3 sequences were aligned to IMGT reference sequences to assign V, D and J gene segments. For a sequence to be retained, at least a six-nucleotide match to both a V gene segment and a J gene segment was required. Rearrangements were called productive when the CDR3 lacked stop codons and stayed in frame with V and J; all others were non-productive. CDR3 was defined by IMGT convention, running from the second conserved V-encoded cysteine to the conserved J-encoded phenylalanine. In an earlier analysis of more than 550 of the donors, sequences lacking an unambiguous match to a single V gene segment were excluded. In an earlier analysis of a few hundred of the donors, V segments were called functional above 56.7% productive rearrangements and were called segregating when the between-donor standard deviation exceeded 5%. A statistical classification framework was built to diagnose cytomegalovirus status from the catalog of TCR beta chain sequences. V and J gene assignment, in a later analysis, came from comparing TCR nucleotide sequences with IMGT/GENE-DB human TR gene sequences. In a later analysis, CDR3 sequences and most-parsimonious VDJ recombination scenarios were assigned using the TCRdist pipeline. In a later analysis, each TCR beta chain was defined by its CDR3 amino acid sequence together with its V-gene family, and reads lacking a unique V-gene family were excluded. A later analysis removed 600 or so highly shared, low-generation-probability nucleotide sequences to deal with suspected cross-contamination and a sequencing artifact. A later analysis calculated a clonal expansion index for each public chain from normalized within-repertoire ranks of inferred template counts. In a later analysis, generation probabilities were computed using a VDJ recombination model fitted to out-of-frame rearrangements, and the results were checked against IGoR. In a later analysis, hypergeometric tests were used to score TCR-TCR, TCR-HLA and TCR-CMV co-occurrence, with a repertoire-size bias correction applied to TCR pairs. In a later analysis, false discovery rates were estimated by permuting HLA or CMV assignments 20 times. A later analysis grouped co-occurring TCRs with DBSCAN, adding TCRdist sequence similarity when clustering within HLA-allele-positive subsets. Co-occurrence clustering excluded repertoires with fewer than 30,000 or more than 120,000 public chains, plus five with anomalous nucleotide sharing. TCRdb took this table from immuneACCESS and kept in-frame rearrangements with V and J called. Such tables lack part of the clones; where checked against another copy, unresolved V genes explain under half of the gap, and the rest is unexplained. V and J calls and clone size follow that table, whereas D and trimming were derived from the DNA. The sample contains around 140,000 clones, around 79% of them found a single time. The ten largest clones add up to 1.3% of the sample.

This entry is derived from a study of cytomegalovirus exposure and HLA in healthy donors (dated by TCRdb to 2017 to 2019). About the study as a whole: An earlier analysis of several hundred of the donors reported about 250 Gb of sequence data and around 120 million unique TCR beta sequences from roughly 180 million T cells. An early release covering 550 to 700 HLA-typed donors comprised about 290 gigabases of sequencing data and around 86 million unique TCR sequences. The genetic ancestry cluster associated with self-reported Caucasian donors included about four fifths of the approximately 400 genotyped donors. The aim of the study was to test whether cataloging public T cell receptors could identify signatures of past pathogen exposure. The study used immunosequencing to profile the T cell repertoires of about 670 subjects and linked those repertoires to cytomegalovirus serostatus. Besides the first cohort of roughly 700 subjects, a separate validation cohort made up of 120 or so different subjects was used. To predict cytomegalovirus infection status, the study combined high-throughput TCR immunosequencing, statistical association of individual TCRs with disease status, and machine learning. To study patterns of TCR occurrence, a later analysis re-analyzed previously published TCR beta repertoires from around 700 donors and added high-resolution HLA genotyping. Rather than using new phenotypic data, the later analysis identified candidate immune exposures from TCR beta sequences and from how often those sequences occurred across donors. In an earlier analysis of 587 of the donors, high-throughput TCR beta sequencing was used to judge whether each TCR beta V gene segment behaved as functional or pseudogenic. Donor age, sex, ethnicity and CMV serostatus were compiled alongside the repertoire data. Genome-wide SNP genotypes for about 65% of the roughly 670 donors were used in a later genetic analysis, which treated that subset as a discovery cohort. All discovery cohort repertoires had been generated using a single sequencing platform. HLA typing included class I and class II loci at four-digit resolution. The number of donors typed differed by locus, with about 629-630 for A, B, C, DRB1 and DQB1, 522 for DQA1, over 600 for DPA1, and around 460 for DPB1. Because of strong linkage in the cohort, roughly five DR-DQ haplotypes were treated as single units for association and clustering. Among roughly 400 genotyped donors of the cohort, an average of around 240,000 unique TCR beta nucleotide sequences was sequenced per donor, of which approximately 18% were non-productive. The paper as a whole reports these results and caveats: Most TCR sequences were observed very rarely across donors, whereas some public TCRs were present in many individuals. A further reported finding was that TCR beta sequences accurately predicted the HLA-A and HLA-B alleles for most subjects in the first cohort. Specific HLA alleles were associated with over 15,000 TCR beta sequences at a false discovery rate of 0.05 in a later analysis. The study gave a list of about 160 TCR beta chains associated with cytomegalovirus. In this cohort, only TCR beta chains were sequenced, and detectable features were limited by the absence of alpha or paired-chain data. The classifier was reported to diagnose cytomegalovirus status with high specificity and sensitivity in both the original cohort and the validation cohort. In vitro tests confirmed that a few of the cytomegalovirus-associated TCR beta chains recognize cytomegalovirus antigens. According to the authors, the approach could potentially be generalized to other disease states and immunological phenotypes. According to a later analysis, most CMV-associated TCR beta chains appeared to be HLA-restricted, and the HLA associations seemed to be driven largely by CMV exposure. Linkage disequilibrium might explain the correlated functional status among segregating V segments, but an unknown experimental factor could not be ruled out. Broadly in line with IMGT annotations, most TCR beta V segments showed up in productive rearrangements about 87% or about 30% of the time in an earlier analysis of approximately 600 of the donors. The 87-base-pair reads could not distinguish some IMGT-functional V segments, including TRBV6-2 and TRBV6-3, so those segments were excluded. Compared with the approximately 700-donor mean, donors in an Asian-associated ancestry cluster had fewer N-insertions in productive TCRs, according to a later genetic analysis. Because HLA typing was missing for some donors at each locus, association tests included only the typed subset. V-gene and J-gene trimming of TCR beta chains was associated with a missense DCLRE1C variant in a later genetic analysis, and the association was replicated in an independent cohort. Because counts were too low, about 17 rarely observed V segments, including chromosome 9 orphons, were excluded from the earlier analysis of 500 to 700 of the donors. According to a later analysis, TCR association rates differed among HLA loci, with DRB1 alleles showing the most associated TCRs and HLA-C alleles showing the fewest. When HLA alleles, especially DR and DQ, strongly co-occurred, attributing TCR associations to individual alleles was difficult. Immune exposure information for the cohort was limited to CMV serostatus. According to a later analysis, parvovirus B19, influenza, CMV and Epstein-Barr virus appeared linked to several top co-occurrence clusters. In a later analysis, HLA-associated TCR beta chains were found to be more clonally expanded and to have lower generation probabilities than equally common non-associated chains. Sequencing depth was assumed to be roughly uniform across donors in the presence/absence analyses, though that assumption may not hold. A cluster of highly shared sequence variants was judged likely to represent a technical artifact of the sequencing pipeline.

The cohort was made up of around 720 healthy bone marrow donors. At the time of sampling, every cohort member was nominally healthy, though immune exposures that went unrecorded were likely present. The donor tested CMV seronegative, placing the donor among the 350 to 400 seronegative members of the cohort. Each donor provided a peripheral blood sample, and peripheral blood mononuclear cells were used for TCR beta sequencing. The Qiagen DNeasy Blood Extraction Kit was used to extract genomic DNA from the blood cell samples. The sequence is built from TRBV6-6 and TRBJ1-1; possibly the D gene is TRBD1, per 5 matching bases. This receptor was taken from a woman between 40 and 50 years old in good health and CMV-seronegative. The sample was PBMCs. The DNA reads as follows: TGTGCCAGCAGTTACCCCACAACAGGGAACACTGAAGCTTTCTTT. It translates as CASSYPTTGNTEAFF.